These 20 T cell receptor beta chains originate from one sample sequenced in a study of OX40 agonist ivuxolimab in advanced cancers. Sequenced by immunoSEQ multiplex PCR; TCRdb stores in-frame clones only, minus some. Of some 95,000 clones detected, roughly nine tenths appear once; the ten largest clones hold approximately 0.5%. This sample comprised CD4+ or CD8+ T cells sorted from blood, obtained in a trial of the OX40 agonist ivuxolimab. These receptors all stem from an adult with an advanced solid tumor such as melanoma, head and neck, liver or kidney cancer.

The genes are TRBV4-3 and TRBJ1-2, with no clear D. This CDR3 is 15 amino acids long. The V end lost 0 bases, the J end lost 4 bases, and 12 bases lay between the germline ends. Germline CDR1 and CDR2: LGHNA and YSLEER. The CDR3 loop reads CASSQEPNTLYGYTF. In DNA, the CDR3 is TGCGCCAGCAGCCAAGAACCCAACACCCTCTATGGCTACACCTTC.

The chain has TRBV2 and TRBJ2-5, with a weak D call TRBD1 (6 bases). This CDR3 comprises 15 residues. Looked up from germline, CDR1 is SNHLY and CDR2 is FYNNEI. V lost 8 bases to trimming and J lost 14 bases, with 30 bases between them. The CDR3, as DNA: TGTGCCAGCGGGGCGGTAAGCTCAGGGGAGAGACCGGCCTACTTC. Its protein is CASGAVSSGERPAYF.

The chain combines TRBV6-1 with TRBJ1-1; the D is unclear. Germline V gene lookup returns CDR1 MNHNS and CDR2 SASEGT. V shed 6 bases and J shed 2 bases, with 16 bases lying between them. This CDR3 comprises 15 residues. The CDR3 loop reads CASRTSGGRNTEAFF. CDR3 sequence (DNA): TGTGCCAGCAGGACCTCAGGAGGGAGAAACACTGAAGCTTTCTTT.

This clone was detected once. This chain uses TRBV19 with TRBJ2-2, with TRBD2 matching 7 bases. V lost 6 bases, J lost 4 bases, and 8 bases stayed unmatched. Germline V gene data show CDR1 as LNHDA and CDR2 as SQIVND (reference sequence). This CDR3 region has 15 residues. The CDR3 sequence is CASSTTGGITGELFF. CDR3 nucleotide sequence: TGTGCCAGTAGCACGACCGGGGGGATCACCGGGGAGCTGTTTTTT.

The gene calls are TRBV6-6 and TRBJ2-7, with 11 bases identical to TRBD1. The CDR3 has 16 residues. The germline V gene has CDR1 MNHNY and CDR2 SVGAGI (reference sequence). J was trimmed by 4 bases and V by 2 bases; bases with no gene match: 7. The CDR3 reads CASSYTWTGGAYEQYF. The DNA of the CDR3 is TGTGCCAGCAGTTACACCTGGACAGGGGGCGCGTACGAGCAGTACTTC.

This clone was seen a handful of times. The chain recombines TRBV7-9 with TRBJ1-1; perhaps TRBD1 as D (6 bases). V lost 8 bases, J lost 3 bases, and 10 bases lay in between. Germline loops: CDR1 SEHNR, CDR2 FQNEAQ (reference sequence). The CDR3 is 12 amino acids. CDR3 in DNA: TGTGCCAGCGGGGGCCGGGACACTGAAGCTTTCTTT. It codes for CASGGRDTEAFF.

This clone showed up just a few times. The chain is built from TRBV28 and TRBJ1-5, with D possibly being TRBD1 (5 bases). The V end lost 7 bases, the J end lost 5 bases, and 12 bases lay between the germline ends. Germline V lookup: CDR1 MDHEN, CDR2 SYDVKM. The CDR3 has 13 amino acids. CDR3 DNA: TGTGCCAGCAATACCCCAGGGTATCAGCCCCAGCATTTT. This encodes CASNTPGYQPQHF.

The gene calls are TRBV15 and TRBJ1-5, with a possible D match to TRBD1 (6 bases). The CDR3 length is 15 residues. Germline CDR1 LNHNV, CDR2 YYDKDF (reference sequence). Deletions cut 0 bases from V and 12 bases from J, with 18 bases between. The CDR3 DNA reads TGTGCCACCAGCAGAGACCAGGGGCCCATATTTAACCAGCATTTT. Amino acids: CATSRDQGPIFNQHF.

This chain connects TRBV28 to TRBJ2-2, with D uncertain. The V end lost 6 bases, the J end lost 5 bases, and 4 bases lay between the germline ends. This CDR3 spans 11 amino acids. From germline, CDR1 is MDHEN and CDR2 SYDVKM. The DNA of the CDR3 is TGTGCCAGCAGCGTTACCGGGGAGCTGTTTTTT. Translation gives CASSVTGELFF. Full variable domain (remainder filled in from reference TRBV28 and TRBJ2-2): DVKVTQSSRYLVKRTGEKVFLECVQDMDHENMFWYRQDPGLGLRLIYFSYDVKMKEKGDIPEGYSVSREKKERFSLILESASTNQTSMYLCASSVTGELFFGEGSRLTVL.

The chain combines TRBV10-3 with TRBJ2-5; D is undetermined. The CDR3 consists of 17 residues. CDR1 ENHRY and CDR2 SYGVKD come from the germline V gene. The V and J ends lost 0 bases and 2 bases respectively, with 16 bases between them. CDR3 bases: TGTGCCATCAGTGAGTCGAATTATGTTTTTGCACAAGAGACCCAGTACTTC. Translation: CAISESNYVFAQETQYF.

The count of this clone is one. This rearrangement joins TRBV6-6 to TRBJ2-7; D may be TRBD2 (7 bases). Trimming took 6 bases from V and 0 from J, leaving 12 bases between them. In germline, CDR1 is MNHNY, CDR2 SVGAGI (reference sequence). The CDR3 totals 14 residues. CDR3: CASREGGSSYEQYF. The DNA of the CDR3 is TGTGCCAGCAGGGAGGGGGGGAGCTCCTACGAGCAGTACTTC.

This clone showed up just once. The rearrangement joins TRBV10-1 to TRBJ2-4; maybe TRBD2 (7 bases). Looked up from germline, CDR1 is WNHNN and CDR2 is SYGVQD (reference sequence). The CDR3 contains 19 residues. The V end was cut by 6 bases, the J end by 0 bases, with 24 bases between. The CDR3 protein is CASSSGLVGGQVAKNIQYF. In DNA form, the CDR3 reads TGCGCCAGCAGCTCTGGACTAGTGGGGGGCCAAGTAGCCAAAAACATTCAGTACTTC.

V is TRBV5-1 and J is TRBJ2-3; 8 nucleotides agree with TRBD2. Trimming removed 5 bases from V and 5 bases from J; junction bases left unmatched: 1. Germline V gives CDR1 SGHRS, CDR2 YFSETQ. This CDR3 has 12 amino acids. The CDR3 loop reads CASSREGDTQYF. In DNA, the CDR3 is TGCGCCAGCAGTCGGGAGGGAGATACGCAGTATTTT.

This rearrangement joins TRBV5-1 to TRBJ2-5; D tentatively reads TRBD1 or TRBD2 (5 bases each). Trimming cost V 1 base and J 5 bases, with 12 bases left between them. The CDR3 extends over 14 amino acids. CDR1 SGHRS and CDR2 YFSETQ come from the germline V gene. The CDR3 bases are TGCGCCAGCAGCTTGTCACGGGGCTGGGAGACCCAGTACTTC. Residues: CASSLSRGWETQYF.

The chain is built from TRBV10-3 and TRBJ1-2; a possible D gene is TRBD1 (5 bases). V gave up 4 bases and J gave up 3 bases, with 9 bases separating them. The CDR3 contains 13 residues. CDR1 and CDR2 from the germline V gene are ENHRY and SYGVKD. CDR3 sequence reads: CAISGTGDYGYTF. The CDR3 DNA sequence: TGTGCCATCAGTGGAACAGGAGACTATGGCTACACCTTC.

This clone showed up just once. The rearrangement uses TRBV10-1 and TRBJ2-1; a weak D match, TRBD2 (7 bases). The CDR3 spans 16 residues. V lost 3 bases and J 7 bases, leaving 19 bases between the germline ends. Germline CDR1 and CDR2: WNHNN and SYGVQD (reference sequence). CDR3 sequence (DNA): TGCGCCAGCAGTGATCAGTTGGGGGGGCCCCGAAATGAGCAGTTCTTC. Its protein is CASSDQLGGPRNEQFF.

The chain has TRBV6-1 and TRBJ2-7, with TRBD2 matching 8 bases. The germline V gene encodes CDR1 MNHNS and CDR2 SASEGT. This CDR3 spans 14 amino acids. The V and J ends lost 6 bases and 5 bases, in that order; junction bases with no gene match: 9. CDR3 amino acids: CASRVAGIIDEQYF. For the CDR3, the DNA is TGTGCCAGCAGGGTAGCGGGGATTATTGACGAGCAGTACTTC.

The rearrangement joins TRBV6-6 to TRBJ1-1; D not certain. The CDR3 has 13 residues. V dropped 2 bases and J dropped 9 bases, with 13 bases sitting between them. CDR1 is MNHNY, CDR2 SVGAGI, per germline (reference sequence). CDR3 loop: CASSYVPTQQAFF. CDR3 coding DNA: TGTGCCAGCAGTTACGTCCCCACACAACAAGCTTTCTTT.

On this clone itself: The sample has other DNA sequences that encode this CDR3 too. V is TRBV28 and J is TRBJ1-2; TRBD1 aligns across 8 bases. This CDR3 has 13 residues. CDR1 and CDR2 (germline): MDHEN, SYDVKM. The V gene end was trimmed by 4 bases and the J gene end by 7 bases; junction bases not matched to a gene: 5. CDR3 coding DNA: TGTGCCAGCAGTTCCGGACAGGGAGGTGGCTACACCTTC. Amino acids: CASSSGQGGGYTF.

This CDR3 reads CASSSPGGLTEAFF. The CDR3 DNA is TGTGCCAGCTCCTCCCCGGGGGGCCTGACTGAAGCTTTCTTT. This chain connects TRBV18 to TRBJ1-1, with D possibly being TRBD1 (6 bases). The CDR3 has 14 amino acids. The germline gives CDR1 KGHSH, CDR2 LQKENI. Trimming shortened V by 6 bases and J by 5 bases, and 16 bases separated the two germline ends.